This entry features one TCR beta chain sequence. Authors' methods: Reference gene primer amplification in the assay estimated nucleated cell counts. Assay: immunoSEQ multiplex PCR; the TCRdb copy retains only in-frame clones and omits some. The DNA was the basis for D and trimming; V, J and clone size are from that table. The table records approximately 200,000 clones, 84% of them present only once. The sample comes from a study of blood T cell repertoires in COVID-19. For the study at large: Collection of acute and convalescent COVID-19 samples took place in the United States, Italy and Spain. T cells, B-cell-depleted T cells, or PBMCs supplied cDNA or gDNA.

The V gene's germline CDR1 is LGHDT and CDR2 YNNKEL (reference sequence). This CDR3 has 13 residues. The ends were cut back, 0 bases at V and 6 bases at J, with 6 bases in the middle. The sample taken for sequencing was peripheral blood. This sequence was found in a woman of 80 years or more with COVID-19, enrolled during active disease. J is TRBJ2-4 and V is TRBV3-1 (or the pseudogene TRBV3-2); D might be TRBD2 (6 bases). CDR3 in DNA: TGTGCCAGCAGCCAAGAAGCGGGAAACATTCAGTACTTC. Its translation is CASSQEAGNIQYF.